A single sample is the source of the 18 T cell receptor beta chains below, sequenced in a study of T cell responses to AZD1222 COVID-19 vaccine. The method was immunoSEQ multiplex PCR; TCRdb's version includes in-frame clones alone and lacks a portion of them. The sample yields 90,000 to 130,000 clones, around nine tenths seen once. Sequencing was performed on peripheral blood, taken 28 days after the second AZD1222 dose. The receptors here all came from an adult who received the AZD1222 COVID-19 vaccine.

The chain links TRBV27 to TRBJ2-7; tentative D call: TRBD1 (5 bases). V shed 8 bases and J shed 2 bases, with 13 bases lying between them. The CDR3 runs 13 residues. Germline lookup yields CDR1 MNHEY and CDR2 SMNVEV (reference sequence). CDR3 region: CASGRMGPYEQYF. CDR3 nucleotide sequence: TGTGCCAGCGGACGGATGGGGCCCTACGAGCAGTACTTC.

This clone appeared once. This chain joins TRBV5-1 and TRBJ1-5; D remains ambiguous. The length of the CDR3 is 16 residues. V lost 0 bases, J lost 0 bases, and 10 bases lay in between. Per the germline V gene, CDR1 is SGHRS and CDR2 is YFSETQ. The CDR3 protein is CASSLGAGDSNQPQHF. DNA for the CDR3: TGCGCCAGCAGCTTGGGCGCAGGAGATAGCAATCAGCCCCAGCATTTT.

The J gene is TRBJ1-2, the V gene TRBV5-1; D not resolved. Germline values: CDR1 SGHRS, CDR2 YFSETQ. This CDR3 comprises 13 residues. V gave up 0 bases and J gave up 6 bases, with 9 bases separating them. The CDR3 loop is CASSLATANGYTF. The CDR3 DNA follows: TGCGCCAGCAGCTTGGCAACAGCAAATGGCTACACCTTC.

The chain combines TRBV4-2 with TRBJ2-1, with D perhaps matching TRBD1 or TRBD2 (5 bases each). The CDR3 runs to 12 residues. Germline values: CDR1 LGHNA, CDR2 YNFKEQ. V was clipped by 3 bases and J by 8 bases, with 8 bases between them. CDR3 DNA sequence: TGTGCCAGCAGCCAGGGGCGGGATGAGCAGTTCTTC. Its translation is CASSQGRDEQFF.

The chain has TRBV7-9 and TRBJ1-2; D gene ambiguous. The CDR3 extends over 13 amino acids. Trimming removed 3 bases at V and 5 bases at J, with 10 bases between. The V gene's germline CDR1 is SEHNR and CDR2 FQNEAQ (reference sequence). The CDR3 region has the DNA TGTGCCAGCAGCTTGGCCACGGAGTATGGCTACACCTTC. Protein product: CASSLATEYGYTF.

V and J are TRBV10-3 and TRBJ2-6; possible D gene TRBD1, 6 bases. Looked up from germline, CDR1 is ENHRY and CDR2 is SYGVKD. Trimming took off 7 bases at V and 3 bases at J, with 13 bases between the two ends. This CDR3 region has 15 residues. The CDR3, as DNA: TGTGCCATCACGGCAGGGGAATTTGGGGCCAACGTCCTGACTTTC. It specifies CAITAGEFGANVLTF.

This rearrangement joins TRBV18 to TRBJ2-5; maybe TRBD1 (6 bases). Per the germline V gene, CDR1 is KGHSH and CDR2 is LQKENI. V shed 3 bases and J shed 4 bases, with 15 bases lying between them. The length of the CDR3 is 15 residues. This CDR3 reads CASSPGRGTGETQYF. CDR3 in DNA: TGTGCCAGCTCACCGGGCAGGGGAACGGGAGAGACCCAGTACTTC.

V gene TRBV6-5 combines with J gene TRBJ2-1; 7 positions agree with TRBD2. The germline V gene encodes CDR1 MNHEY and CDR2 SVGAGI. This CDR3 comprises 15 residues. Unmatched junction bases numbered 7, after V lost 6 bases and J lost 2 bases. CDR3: CASRFGTTTYNEQFF. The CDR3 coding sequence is TGTGCCAGCAGATTCGGGACTACGACCTACAATGAGCAGTTCTTC.

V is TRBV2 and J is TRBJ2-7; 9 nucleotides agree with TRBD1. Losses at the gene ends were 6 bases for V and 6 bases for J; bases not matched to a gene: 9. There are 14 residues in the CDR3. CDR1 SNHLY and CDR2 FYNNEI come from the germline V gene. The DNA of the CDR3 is TGTGCCAGCAGAGACCGGACAGGGGTTGGCGAGCAGTACTTC. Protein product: CASRDRTGVGEQYF.

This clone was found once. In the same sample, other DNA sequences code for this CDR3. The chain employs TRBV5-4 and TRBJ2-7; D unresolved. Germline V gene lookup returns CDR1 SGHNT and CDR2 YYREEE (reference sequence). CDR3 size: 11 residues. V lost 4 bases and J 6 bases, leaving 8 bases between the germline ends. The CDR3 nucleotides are TGTGCCAGCAGCCTGGGCCCCGAGCAGTACTTC. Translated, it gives CASSLGPEQYF.

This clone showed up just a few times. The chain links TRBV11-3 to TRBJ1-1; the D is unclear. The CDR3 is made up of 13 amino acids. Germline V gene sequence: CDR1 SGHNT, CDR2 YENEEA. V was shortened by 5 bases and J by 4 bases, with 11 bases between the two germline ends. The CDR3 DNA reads TGTGCCAGCAGCCTCCAATCCGGCACTGAAGCTTTCTTT. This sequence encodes CASSLQSGTEAFF.

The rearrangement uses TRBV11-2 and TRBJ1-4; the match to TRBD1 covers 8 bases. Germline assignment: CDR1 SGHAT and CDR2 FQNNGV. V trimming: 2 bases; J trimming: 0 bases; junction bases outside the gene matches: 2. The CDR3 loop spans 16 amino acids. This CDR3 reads CASSLTGGATNEKLFF. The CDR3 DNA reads TGTGCCAGCAGCTTAACAGGGGGGGCAACTAATGAAAAACTGTTTTTT.

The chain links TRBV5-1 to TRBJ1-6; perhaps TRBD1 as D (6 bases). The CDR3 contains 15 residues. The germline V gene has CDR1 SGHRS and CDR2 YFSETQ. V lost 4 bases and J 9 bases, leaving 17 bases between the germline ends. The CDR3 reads CASSPNPGASSPLHF. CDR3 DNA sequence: TGCGCCAGCAGCCCTAACCCGGGGGCTTCTTCACCCCTCCACTTT.

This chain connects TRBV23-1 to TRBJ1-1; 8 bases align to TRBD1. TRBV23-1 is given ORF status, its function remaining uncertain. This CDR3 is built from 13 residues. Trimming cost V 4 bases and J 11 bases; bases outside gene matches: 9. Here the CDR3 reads CASSPLTGVMAFF. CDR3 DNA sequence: TGCGCCAGCAGTCCGTTGACAGGGGTGATGGCTTTCTTT.

The DNA of the CDR3 is TGTGCCAGCAGCTTAGCGGGGGGGCTTGCAGATACGCAGTATTTT. It is translated as CASSLAGGLADTQYF. V gene TRBV7-2 combines with J gene TRBJ2-3; a possible D gene is TRBD2 (7 bases). The CDR3 covers 15 residues. Trimming cost V 0 bases and J 4 bases, with 11 bases left between them. Germline V gene lookup returns CDR1 SGHTA and CDR2 FQGNSA.

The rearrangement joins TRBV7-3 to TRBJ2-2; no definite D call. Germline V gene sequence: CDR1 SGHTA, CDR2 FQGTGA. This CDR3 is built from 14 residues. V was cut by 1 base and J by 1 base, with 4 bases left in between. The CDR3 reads CASSLMRNTGELFF. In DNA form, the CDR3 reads TGTGCCAGCAGCTTAATGCGGAACACCGGGGAGCTGTTTTTT.

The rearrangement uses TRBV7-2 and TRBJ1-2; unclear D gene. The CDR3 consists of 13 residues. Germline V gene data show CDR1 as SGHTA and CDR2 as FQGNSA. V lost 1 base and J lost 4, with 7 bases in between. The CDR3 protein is CASSLELGYGYTF. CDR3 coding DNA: TGTGCCAGCAGCTTAGAATTGGGCTATGGCTACACCTTC.

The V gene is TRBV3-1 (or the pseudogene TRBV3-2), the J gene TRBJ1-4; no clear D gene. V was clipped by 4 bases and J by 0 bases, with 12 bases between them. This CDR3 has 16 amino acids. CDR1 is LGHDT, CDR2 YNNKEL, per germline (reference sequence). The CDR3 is CASSPRVGTTNEKLFF. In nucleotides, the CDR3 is TGTGCCAGCAGCCCAAGGGTAGGGACAACTAATGAAAAACTGTTTTTT.